These 27 T cell receptor beta chains were all obtained from the same sample, sequenced in a study of CD4 T cells in relation to SARS-CoV-2 and coronaviruses. Before the COVID-19 pandemic, during about 2011-2019, CD4+ T cells were taken from unexposed donors. Data came from immunoSEQ multiplex PCR; TCRdb stores just in-frame clones and leaves some out. There are about 68,000 clones in the sample; more than 85% occur only once, and under 0.25% lies in the top ten. Sequencing was done on a sample of naive CD4+ T cells from PBMCs. Indicated subset: naive CD4+ T cells isolated by negative enrichment. The receptors were gathered from a human donor in good health.

The J gene is TRBJ2-6, the V gene TRBV7-2; no firm D call. The germline V and J ends were trimmed by 6 bases and 1 base, with 10 bases remaining between them. The CDR3 sequence is 15 residues long. In germline, CDR1 is SGHTA, CDR2 FQGNSA. CDR3 protein: CASRPSGSGANVLTF. In DNA form, the CDR3 reads TGTGCCAGCAGACCCTCCGGTTCTGGGGCCAACGTCCTGACTTTC.

The chain joins TRBV25-1 to TRBJ1-2, with TRBD1 as a possible D gene (6 bases). This CDR3 contains 14 residues. Germline V gene data show CDR1 as MGHDK and CDR2 as SYGVNS. V shed 0 bases and J shed 2 bases, with 7 bases lying between them. The CDR3 sequence is CASSEYDRNYGYTF. CDR3 bases: TGTGCCAGCAGTGAATATGACAGGAACTATGGCTACACCTTC.

The chain links TRBV24-1 to TRBJ2-7; perhaps TRBD2 as D (6 bases). Germline lookup yields CDR1 KGHDR and CDR2 SFDVKD. Between the trimmed V and J ends, which lost 2 bases and 3 bases, there was a span of 10 bases. This CDR3 region has 14 residues. CDR3 bases: TGTGCCACCAGTGATTCTGGTAGCGGCTACGAGCAGTACTTC. Encoded protein: CATSDSGSGYEQYF.

The rearrangement links TRBV10-3 to TRBJ1-5, with a weak D call TRBD1 (5 bases). The V gene lost 4 bases and the J gene lost 4 bases, with 11 bases spanning the gap. The germline gives CDR1 ENHRY, CDR2 SYGVKD. The CDR3 is 14 amino acids. The CDR3 DNA is TGTGCCATCAGTGCTTATCAGGGAAATCAGCCCCAGCATTTT. Encoded protein: CAISAYQGNQPQHF.

This rearrangement joins TRBV9 to TRBJ2-7, with 11 positions matching TRBD2. With V trimmed by 4 bases and J by 2 bases, 5 bases remained unmatched. The CDR3 totals 15 residues. The germline V gene encodes CDR1 SGDLS and CDR2 YYNGEE. CDR3 nucleotide sequence: TGTGCCAGCAGCCCGAGACTAGCGGGGACCTACGAGCAGTACTTC. Translated, it gives CASSPRLAGTYEQYF.

The chain couples TRBV7-3 to TRBJ2-7; perhaps D is TRBD1 or TRBD2 (6 bases each). V was cut by 4 bases and J by 3 bases, with 16 bases left in between. This CDR3 has 15 amino acids. Germline loops: CDR1 SGHTA, CDR2 FQGTGA. In DNA form, the CDR3 reads TGTGCCAGCAGCTCCCAGCCGGGGGCTTACTACGAGCAGTACTTC. Encoded protein: CASSSQPGAYYEQYF.

The chain employs TRBV19 and TRBJ2-2, with 10 bases aligning to TRBD2. Trimming removed 5 bases from V and 4 bases from J; junction bases left unmatched: 4. Germline-derived CDR1 and CDR2 are LNHDA and SQIVND (reference sequence). The CDR3 is 15 residues long. The DNA of the CDR3 is TGTGCCAGTAGTGAGCGGGAGGGCCGCACCGGGGAGCTGTTTTTT. This sequence encodes CASSEREGRTGELFF.

The J gene is TRBJ2-3, the V gene TRBV30; D may be TRBD2 (6 bases). This CDR3 comprises 14 residues. The germline V gene encodes CDR1 GTSNPN and CDR2 SVGIG (reference sequence). Trimming cost V 7 bases and J 0 bases, with 14 bases left between them. The CDR3 region has the DNA TGTGCCTACACACCACGGGGGAGCACAGATACGCAGTATTTT. The encoded protein is CAYTPRGSTDTQYF.

The chain couples TRBV28 to TRBJ2-1; TRBD2 matches 9 bases. The CDR3 runs 14 residues. J gave up 3 bases and V 7 bases, and 4 bases lay outside the gene matches. From germline, CDR1 is MDHEN and CDR2 SYDVKM. The CDR3 loop reads CASIGTSLYNEQFF. The CDR3 region has the DNA TGTGCCAGCATCGGGACTAGCCTCTACAATGAGCAGTTCTTC.

J is TRBJ2-5 and V is TRBV29-1; 12 bases are a match to TRBD2. J was trimmed by 5 bases and V by 7 bases; bases with no gene match: 5. This CDR3 has 13 residues. CDR1 is SQVTM, CDR2 ANQGSEA, per germline. CDR3 in DNA: TGCAGCGCCAGACTAGCGGGAGTTGAGACCCAGTACTTC. Translation: CSARLAGVETQYF.

Regarding this clone: This same CDR3 is encoded by further DNA sequences in the sample. In DNA, the CDR3 is TGTGCCAGCTCACCAGCGGGAGTAGAAGAGACCCAGTACTTC. It is translated as CASSPAGVEETQYF. This rearrangement joins TRBV18 to TRBJ2-5, with 7 bases lining up with TRBD2. In germline, CDR1 is KGHSH, CDR2 LQKENI. The V gene end was trimmed by 2 bases and the J gene end by 3 bases; junction bases not matched to a gene: 3. This CDR3 spans 14 amino acids.

The V call is TRBV24-1, the J call TRBJ2-2; D is perhaps TRBD1 (6 bases). This CDR3 is built from 15 residues. V dropped 3 bases and J dropped 4 bases, with 11 bases sitting between them. CDR1 and CDR2 from the germline V gene are KGHDR and SFDVKD. CDR3 sequence: CATSDTGQPTGELFF. The CDR3 bases are TGTGCCACCAGTGATACGGGACAACCCACCGGGGAGCTGTTTTTT.

The J gene is TRBJ1-1, the V gene TRBV3-1 (or the pseudogene TRBV3-2); no firm D call. There are 14 residues in the CDR3. Germline V gene data show CDR1 as LGHDT and CDR2 as YNNKEL (reference sequence). The germline V and J ends were trimmed by 0 bases and 0 bases, with 5 bases remaining between them. The CDR3 sequence: CASSQDLVNTEAFF. Written as DNA, the CDR3 is TGTGCCAGCAGCCAAGATTTGGTGAACACTGAAGCTTTCTTT.

V and J are TRBV18 and TRBJ1-2; 9 bases agree with TRBD1. The CDR3 extends over 17 amino acids. Germline V CDR1 and CDR2: KGHSH, LQKENI. With V trimmed by 2 bases and J by 1 base, 8 bases remained unmatched. Written as DNA, the CDR3 is TGTGCCAGCTCACCAGGGACAGGGACAAGAAGTAACTATGGCTACACCTTC. It translates to CASSPGTGTRSNYGYTF.

This sequence joins TRBV18 and TRBJ2-1; D ambiguous. Germline CDR1 reads KGHSH; CDR2 reads LQKENI. This CDR3 contains 11 residues. V was trimmed by 2 bases and J by 8 bases, leaving 4 bases between them. The CDR3 is CASSPNYEQFF. The CDR3 DNA follows: TGTGCCAGCTCACCAAACTATGAGCAGTTCTTC.

The V call is TRBV10-3, the J call TRBJ2-1; the match to TRBD2 covers 7 bases. Germline V gene sequence: CDR1 ENHRY, CDR2 SYGVKD. J gave up 7 bases and V 8 bases, and 5 bases lay outside the gene matches. The CDR3 is 12 amino acids. CDR3: CAIALARNEQFF. DNA for the CDR3: TGTGCCATCGCACTAGCGAGGAATGAGCAGTTCTTC.

The chain couples TRBV12-3 or TRBV12-4 to TRBJ1-1, with a tentative D call TRBD1 (5 bases). This CDR3 comprises 13 residues. Trimming pared 5 bases from V and 0 bases from J, leaving 7 bases between. The CDR3 nucleotides are TGTGCCAGCAGTCCGACAGTGAACACTGAAGCTTTCTTT. Its protein is CASSPTVNTEAFF.

This clone appeared a few times. The chain uses TRBV30 and TRBJ1-4; tentative D call: TRBD1 (5 bases). V was pared by 1 base and J by 7 bases, with 13 bases between. The CDR3 loop spans 14 amino acids. The V gene's germline CDR1 is GTSNPN and CDR2 SVGIG (reference sequence). The CDR3 DNA reads TGTGCCTGGAGTGGGGGCAGTGGAAGTGAAAAACTGTTTTTT. Its protein product is CAWSGGSGSEKLFF.

This rearrangement joins TRBV7-7 to TRBJ1-1; 7 nucleotides align to TRBD1. Germline V CDR1 and CDR2: SSHAT, FNYEAQ (reference sequence). Trimming took 2 bases from V and 3 from J; bases not matched to a gene: 6. The CDR3 sequence is 15 residues long. The CDR3 nucleotides read TGTGCCAGCAGCTTATTGGTGGACAGGCACACTGAAGCTTTCTTT. It yields the protein CASSLLVDRHTEAFF.

The genes are TRBV18 and TRBJ1-1, with TRBD1 identical over 8 bases. Germline assignment: CDR1 KGHSH and CDR2 LQKENI. V gave up 6 bases and J gave up 5 bases; unmatched junction bases: 11. The CDR3 runs 15 residues. CDR3 bases: TGTGCCAGCTCCCCCAGACAGGGGTCGGGGACTGAAGCTTTCTTT. Translating gives CASSPRQGSGTEAFF.

This rearrangement joins TRBV4-3 to TRBJ2-2; TRBD2 agrees at 8 bases. Germline assignment: CDR1 LGHNA and CDR2 YSLEER. This CDR3 has 18 residues. The ends lost 0 bases at V and 0 bases at J; junction bases unmatched: 6. The CDR3 region is CASSQDQGGGTNTGELFF. CDR3 sequence (DNA): TGCGCCAGCAGCCAAGATCAGGGCGGGGGGACGAACACCGGGGAGCTGTTTTTT.

The rearrangement uses TRBV5-1 and TRBJ1-2; D is undetermined. The V end lost 0 bases, the J end lost 4 bases, and 10 bases lay between the germline ends. The CDR3 extends over 14 amino acids. Per the germline V gene, CDR1 is SGHRS and CDR2 is YFSETQ. The CDR3 loop is CASSLGYGRYGYTF. CDR3 sequence (DNA): TGCGCCAGCAGCTTGGGATATGGACGCTATGGCTACACCTTC.

The chain links TRBV10-3 to TRBJ2-3, with D possibly TRBD1 on 5 matching bases. Germline CDR1 and CDR2: ENHRY and SYGVKD. V lost 3 bases and J lost 3, with 16 bases in between. This CDR3 spans 16 amino acids. CDR3 residues: CAISEQVGVGTDTQYF. The CDR3 coding sequence is TGTGCCATCAGTGAACAGGTTGGAGTTGGGACAGATACGCAGTATTTT.

The chain links TRBV19 to TRBJ1-2; 7 nucleotides match TRBD1. This CDR3 comprises 14 residues. CDR1 and CDR2 from the germline V gene are LNHDA and SQIVND (reference sequence). V lost 5 bases to trimming and J lost 4 bases; unmatched junction nucleotides: 7. CDR3 bases: TGTGCCAGTAGTTTTATGACAGGGTCCTATGGCTACACCTTC. It translates to CASSFMTGSYGYTF.

This clone was counted a few times. The chain has TRBV7-2 and TRBJ2-2; the match to TRBD1 covers 8 bases. J lost 7 bases, V lost 5 bases, and 6 bases had no gene match. Germline CDR1 reads SGHTA; CDR2 reads FQGNSA. The CDR3 is made up of 14 amino acids. DNA of the CDR3: TGTGCCAGCAGCCGGTACGGGACAGGCGGGGAGCTGTTTTTT. Its protein is CASSRYGTGGELFF.

The chain joins TRBV11-3 to TRBJ1-1; 10 positions agree with TRBD1. Germline V gene data show CDR1 as SGHNT and CDR2 as YENEEA. There are 13 residues in the CDR3. Losses at the gene ends were 5 bases for V and 10 bases for J; bases not matched to a gene: 7. This chain's CDR3 is CASSPGTGDTAFF. CDR3 nucleotide sequence: TGTGCCAGCAGCCCCGGGACAGGGGATACAGCTTTCTTT. Drawing the rest from reference TRBV11-3 and TRBJ1-1, the complete variable domain is EAGVVQSPRYKIIEKKQPVAFWCNPISGHNTLYWYLQNLGQGPELLIRYENEEAVDDSQLPKDRFSAERLKGVDSTLKIQPAELGDSAVYLCASSPGTGDTAFFGQGTRLTVV.

The rearrangement joins TRBV4-3 to TRBJ2-6, with 9 positions matching TRBD1. With V trimmed by 4 bases and J by 2 bases, 9 bases remained unmatched. Germline loops: CDR1 LGHNA, CDR2 YSLEER. The CDR3 consists of 18 residues. The CDR3 nucleotides read TGCGCCAGCAGCCCGGGACAGGGTAACGTCCCTGGGGCCAACGTCCTGACTTTC. It translates to CASSPGQGNVPGANVLTF.